The 18 T cell receptor beta chains below were found in one sample sequenced in a study of blood T cell repertoires in COVID-19. Here immunoSEQ multiplex PCR was the method, and the copy in TCRdb shows in-frame clones only, minus some. Among about 170,000 clones listed, approximately 85% were seen once. Sample: peripheral blood. All receptors derive from a man in his fifties or sixties who had recovered from COVID-19.

V usage is TRBV7-2 and J usage is TRBJ2-3; D is unclear. The germline V and J ends were trimmed by 1 base and 2 bases, with 7 bases remaining between them. CDR1 and CDR2 (germline): SGHTA, FQGNSA. The CDR3 spans 14 residues. The CDR3 nucleotides read TGTGCCAGCAGCTTAGGGAGACCCACAGATACGCAGTATTTT. This encodes CASSLGRPTDTQYF.

The chain employs TRBV2 and TRBJ2-2; 9 bases are a match to TRBD1. The CDR3 covers 14 residues. CDR1 SNHLY and CDR2 FYNNEI come from the germline V gene. V gave up 7 bases and J gave up 6 bases; unmatched junction bases: 6. The CDR3, as DNA: TGTGCCAGCACCCGACAGGGGGACGCCGGGGAGCTGTTTTTT. Its protein is CASTRQGDAGELFF. The full variable domain, rest sourced from reference TRBV2 and TRBJ2-2, is EPEVTQTPSHQVTQMGQEVILRCVPISNHLYFYWYRQILGQKVEFLVSFYNNEISEKSEIFDDQFSVERPDGSNFTLKIRSTKLEDSAMYFCASTRQGDAGELFFGEGSRLTVL.

This clone appeared a few times. The chain carries TRBV5-1 and TRBJ1-2; TRBD1 matches 7 bases. The CDR3 sequence is 16 residues long. Losses at the gene ends were 4 bases for V and 7 bases for J; bases not matched to a gene: 16. CDR1 and CDR2 from the germline V gene are SGHRS and YFSETQ. Here the CDR3 DNA reads TGCGCCAGCAGCCCCGGGACAGAGGGGTACCTCAGTGGCTACACCTTC. Its translation is CASSPGTEGYLSGYTF.

The chain has TRBV7-6 and TRBJ2-3; a possible D gene is TRBD2 (5 bases). The germline V gene encodes CDR1 SGHVS and CDR2 FNYEAQ. The V gene lost 5 bases and the J gene lost 6 bases, with 6 bases spanning the gap. This CDR3 has 11 amino acids. The CDR3 nucleotides read TGTGCCAGCAGCCGAGGGGATACGCAGTATTTT. Translated, it gives CASSRGDTQYF.

The table lists this clone with a few counts. V is TRBV30 and J is TRBJ1-2, with 10 bases fitting TRBD1. The V gene's germline CDR1 is GTSNPN and CDR2 SVGIG (reference sequence). The CDR3 loop spans 15 amino acids. With V trimmed by 0 bases and J by 5 bases, 6 bases remained unmatched. This CDR3 reads CAWSVHPGQGYGYTF. In nucleotides, the CDR3 is TGTGCCTGGAGTGTACACCCGGGACAGGGGTATGGCTACACCTTC.

This chain uses TRBV28 with TRBJ2-5; a possible D gene is TRBD1 (5 bases). The V end was cut by 6 bases, the J end by 2 bases, with 10 bases between. CDR3 length equals 13 residues. From germline, CDR1 is MDHEN and CDR2 SYDVKM. The CDR3 spells CASRNRGQETQYF. The CDR3 DNA reads as TGTGCCAGCAGGAATAGGGGTCAAGAGACCCAGTACTTC.

The chain carries TRBV4-2 and TRBJ2-3; D is unresolved. CDR1 and CDR2 from the germline V gene are LGHNA and YNFKEQ. V was trimmed by 0 bases and J by 5 bases, leaving 9 bases between them. This CDR3 has 14 amino acids. This CDR3 reads CASSQEAIEDTQYF. DNA for the CDR3: TGTGCCAGCAGCCAAGAGGCCATTGAAGATACGCAGTATTTT.

This clone was observed a single time. This sequence joins TRBV5-8 and TRBJ1-2; 7 bases agree with TRBD1. Trimming at V came to 7 bases and at J to 8 bases, leaving 8 bases not matched to a gene. The CDR3 contains 12 residues. The germline CDR1 and CDR2 sequences are SGHTS and YDEGEE. This chain's CDR3 is CASGGGAKGYTF. Here the CDR3 DNA reads TGTGCCAGCGGAGGGGGCGCCAAGGGCTACACCTTC.

The CDR3 loop reads CASSLSPGTNNQPQHF. In DNA form, the CDR3 reads TGTGCCAGCAGCTTATCACCCGGGACAAACAATCAGCCCCAGCATTTT. The V and J genes are TRBV7-8 and TRBJ1-5; D is possibly TRBD1 (6 bases). Per the germline V gene, CDR1 is SGHVS and CDR2 is FQNEAQ. Trimming took off 2 bases at V and 3 bases at J, with 14 bases between the two ends. The CDR3 has 16 amino acids.

This clone appeared a single time. This sequence joins TRBV27 and TRBJ1-2; 11 bases fit TRBD1. The CDR3 spans 17 residues. Losses at the gene ends were 5 bases for V and 8 bases for J; bases not matched to a gene: 16. In germline, CDR1 is MNHEY, CDR2 SMNVEV (reference sequence). CDR3 bases: TGTGCCAGCAGTCCCAATCCTACCGGGACAGGGGGTGGAGGCTACACCTTC. Translation gives CASSPNPTGTGGGGYTF.

The J gene is TRBJ1-1, the V gene TRBV7-8; maybe TRBD1 (5 bases). Germline assignment: CDR1 SGHVS and CDR2 FQNEAQ. The CDR3 has 13 amino acids. Trimming removed 1 base at V and 6 bases at J, with 9 bases between. CDR3: CASSLEGAAEAFF. DNA for the CDR3: TGTGCCAGCAGCTTAGAAGGGGCAGCTGAAGCTTTCTTT.

The chain is built from TRBV6-5 and TRBJ2-5; possible D gene TRBD1, 7 bases. V lost 6 bases to trimming and J lost 5 bases, with 19 bases between them. Germline values: CDR1 MNHEY, CDR2 SVGAGI. The CDR3 totals 15 residues. The CDR3 here is CASSRGGAEGETQYF. As DNA, the CDR3 is TGTGCCAGCAGCCGAGGGGGCGCGGAGGGGGAGACCCAGTACTTC.

The V gene is TRBV5-1, the J gene TRBJ2-1; D ambiguous. Germline V gene sequence: CDR1 SGHRS, CDR2 YFSETQ. The CDR3 has 13 residues. V was clipped by 1 base and J by 6 bases, with 8 bases between them. The CDR3 coding sequence is TGCGCCAGCAGCTTGCCGGAGAGCAATGAGCAGTTCTTC. The encoded protein is CASSLPESNEQFF.

The V call is TRBV5-1, the J call TRBJ1-1; a weak D match, TRBD1 (5 bases). The CDR3 is 14 amino acids. Trimming removed 4 bases at V and 3 bases at J, with 13 bases between. Germline CDR1 and CDR2: SGHRS and YFSETQ. CDR3 region: CASSLLGEDTEAFF. In DNA, the CDR3 is TGCGCCAGCAGCCTATTAGGGGAGGACACTGAAGCTTTCTTT.

The chain recombines TRBV7-9 with TRBJ2-1, with a tentative D call TRBD2 (6 bases). CDR1 and CDR2 from the germline V gene are SEHNR and FQNEAQ (reference sequence). V gave up 6 bases and J gave up 0 bases, with 15 bases separating them. The CDR3 has 16 residues. CDR3 sequence: CASSSLGGVSYNEQFF. The CDR3 region has the DNA TGTGCCAGCAGTTCCCTTGGCGGGGTCTCCTACAATGAGCAGTTCTTC.

Only one count was recorded for this clone. The CDR3 here is CASSFGDSINEKLFF. The CDR3 region has the DNA TGCGCCAGCAGCTTTGGGGACAGTATAAATGAAAAACTGTTTTTT. This sequence joins TRBV5-1 and TRBJ1-4; 7 bases fit TRBD1. This CDR3 has 15 residues. V lost 2 bases and J lost 5; bases outside the gene matches: 6. Germline V gene lookup returns CDR1 SGHRS and CDR2 YFSETQ.

To note about this clone: The identical CDR3 is also encoded by other nucleotide sequences in the sample. J is TRBJ2-5 and V is TRBV11-1; 10 bases are a match to TRBD1. The CDR3 is 13 residues long. CDR1 and CDR2 (germline): SGHAT, FQDESV (reference sequence). After removal of 6 bases from V and 4 bases from J, the junction contained 2 bases not matched to a gene. The CDR3 spells CASSRDRGETQYF. CDR3 in DNA: TGTGCCAGCAGTCGGGACAGGGGAGAGACCCAGTACTTC.

This sequence joins TRBV14 and TRBJ2-1; TRBD2 agrees at 10 bases. The germline V gene has CDR1 SGHDN and CDR2 FVKESK. V shed 4 bases, J shed 0 bases, and the junction held 6 bases outside the gene matches. The CDR3 totals 17 residues. CDR3 coding DNA: TGTGCCAGCAGCCTAGCGGGGGGCTTCAACTCCTACAATGAGCAGTTCTTC. Its protein product is CASSLAGGFNSYNEQFF.